The rows below give T cell receptor beta chains drawn from one sample of a study of shared clonotypes between healthy human individuals. TCRdb's copy holds only in-frame clones and misses some; the assay was immunoSEQ multiplex PCR. The table records some 2.4 million clones, under 95% of them present only once. The sequenced material came from naive CD4+ T cells from PBMCs. The receptors here all came from a young man in good health. Some clones in this sample may be carry-over from other donors' samples. The CDR3 runs from the conserved cysteine through the conserved F or W. A D gene is named only where the DNA matches it firmly. Clone size appears in some rows only: once, few, many, or a class for an expanded clone.

J gene,D gene,clone size,V gene,CDR3 protein,CDR3 DNA
TRBJ2-1,TRBD2,.,TRBV5-1,CASSLPAGGYNEQFF,TGCGCCAGCAGCTTGCCAGCGGGGGGTTACAATGAGCAGTTCTTC
TRBJ2-2,.,.,TRBV19,CASSIRGNGELFF,TGTGCCAGTAGTATCCGGGGGAACGGGGAGCTGTTTTTT
TRBJ2-5,TRBD2,.,TRBV6-5,CASSYSLAGDETQYF,TGTGCCAGCAGTTACTCACTAGCGGGAGACGAGACCCAGTACTTC
TRBJ2-7,TRBD1,.,TRBV5-1,CASSLGGTEAHEQYF,TGCGCCAGCAGCTTGGGGGGGACAGAGGCCCACGAGCAGTACTTC
TRBJ1-1,TRBD1,.,TRBV5-1,CASSLTGVSTEAFF,TGCGCCAGCAGCTTAACAGGGGTAAGCACTGAAGCTTTCTTT
TRBJ1-1,TRBD1,.,TRBV2,CASLPGGLGSTEAFF,TGTGCCAGCCTCCCAGGGGGATTGGGTAGTACTGAAGCTTTCTTT
TRBJ2-1,TRBD1,.,TRBV9,CASTRTGVVNEQFF,TGTGCCAGCACCCGGACAGGGGTCGTGAATGAGCAGTTCTTC
TRBJ1-4,.,.,TRBV7-9,CASRFPGRDATNEKLFF,TGTGCCAGCCGATTTCCGGGACGGGACGCAACTAATGAAAAACTGTTTTTT
TRBJ2-1,.,.,TRBV5-4,CASSLVGLLYNEQFF,TGTGCCAGCAGCTTAGTAGGATTGCTATACAATGAACAGTTCTTC
TRBJ2-7,.,.,TRBV7-2,CASSSRGGYEQYF,TGTGCCAGCAGCTCCCGAGGTGGCTACGAGCAGTACTTC
TRBJ1-2,.,.,TRBV27,CASSSLYREAFRGYGYTF,TGTGCCAGCAGTTCGTTGTACAGGGAGGCCTTTCGCGGCTATGGCTACACCTTC
TRBJ2-1,.,once,TRBV6-5,CASSYSRQYGNEQFF,TGTGCCAGCAGTTACTCGAGGCAGTATGGGAATGAGCAGTTCTTC
TRBJ2-3,TRBD2,.,TRBV11-3,CASSSGTSGSTDTQYF,TGTGCCAGCAGCTCCGGGACTAGCGGGAGCACAGATACGCAGTATTTT
TRBJ2-7,.,.,TRBV18,CASSPSLGTGYEQYF,TGTGCCAGCTCACCATCGCTGGGAACAGGCTACGAGCAGTACTTC
TRBJ2-3,TRBD1,.,TRBV5-1,CASSFLTGGVADTQYF,TGCGCCAGCAGCTTCCTGACAGGGGGAGTAGCAGATACGCAGTATTTT
TRBJ1-4,TRBD1,.,TRBV2,CASNGQGEEKLFF,TGTGCCAGCAACGGACAGGGGGAAGAAAAACTGTTTTTT
TRBJ1-5,.,.,TRBV19,CASGFTSNQPQHF,TGTGCCAGTGGCTTCACTAGCAATCAGCCCCAGCATTTT
TRBJ2-1,.,.,TRBV2,CASMWGELAYNEQFF,TGTGCCAGCATGTGGGGGGAGCTGGCCTACAATGAGCAGTTCTTC
TRBJ2-7,TRBD2,.,TRBV7-2,CASSRAGSSYEQYF,TGTGCCAGCAGCCGAGCGGGGTCCTCCTACGAGCAGTACTTC
TRBJ1-4,.,.,TRBV7-9,CASTNPKGGGRDEKLFF,TGTGCCAGCACCAACCCCAAGGGCGGGGGCAGGGACGAAAAACTGTTTTTT
TRBJ1-2,.,.,TRBV7-8,CASSLERPRGYGYTF,TGTGCCAGCAGCTTAGAAAGGCCCCGCGGCTATGGCTACACCTTC
TRBJ2-7,TRBD2,once,TRBV10-2,CASSSSSGPYEQYF,TGCGCCAGCAGTTCTTCTAGCGGGCCCTACGAGCAGTACTTC
TRBJ2-6,TRBD1,.,TRBV27,CASSPTGTGSSGANVLTF,TGTGCCAGCAGTCCTACCGGGACAGGGAGCTCTGGGGCCAACGTCCTGACTTTC
TRBJ2-1,TRBD2,.,TRBV14,CASSQDLNSGSYEQFF,TGTGCCAGCAGCCAAGATCTCAATAGCGGGAGCTATGAGCAGTTCTTC
TRBJ2-2,.,.,TRBV5-1,CASSGIPTGELFF,TGCGCCAGCAGCGGGATCCCGACCGGGGAGCTGTTTTTT
TRBJ2-3,TRBD1,.,TRBV28,CASSSIRQGTDTQYF,TGTGCCAGCAGTTCGATTCGACAGGGTACAGATACGCAGTATTTT